The clone carrying this T cell receptor (beta chain) was detected only a few times. The antigen is not known. It may be a read error: a sequence one base away is much more abundant. Previously, flow cytometry had revealed CD8+CD57+ cell expansion in the patients chosen for sequencing. In all patients, the disease was severe acquired aplastic anemia. The study sampled blood from patients who had received no therapy. The study profiled TCR beta VDJ and CDR3 using genomic DNA as template. One entry per CDR3 protein, called by TCRdb with MiXCR from the reads. Seen here are a few hundred thousand distinct CDR3 sequences, over 40% observed once, and the top ten hold 15% to 20%. The data originate from a study of CD8+CD57+ T cells in acquired aplastic anemia. Study outcomes and limitations: Sharing between patients and controls was observed for twenty-nine CD8+ CDR3 sequences.

The sample taken for sequencing was sorted CD4+, CD8+, or CD8+CD57+ T cells (not recorded which) from PBMCs. The sequence came from a human donor with aplastic anemia.

The CDR3 nucleotides read TGCGCCAGCAGCAGTCAGCCCCTAGCGGGGGAGGGGGGGGACGAGCAGTACTTC. It specifies CASSSQPLAGEGGDEQYF. The chain carries TRBV5-1 and TRBJ2-7; 10 positions agree with TRBD2. The germline gives CDR1 SGHRS, CDR2 YFSETQ. V dropped 4 bases and J dropped 5; count of bases not matched to a gene: 18. The CDR3 covers 18 residues.